These T cell receptor beta chains were read from a single sample in a study of vaccination effects on CD4 cells after COVID-19. TCRdb keeps only in-frame clones here, not all; method: immunoSEQ multiplex PCR. Here the sample spans just over 55,000 clones, just under 80% being singletons. Antigen specificity for these receptors is unknown. The starting material was CD4+ T cells from PBMCs cultured without peptide, obtained after COVID-19 vaccination. These TCRs come from a human donor who received a COVID-19 vaccine. The CDR3 runs from the conserved cysteine through the conserved F or W. D genes are given only for firm matches. Clone size is not always given. Where it is, it says once, few, many or a class for expanded clones.

clone_size | d_call | j_call | v_call | cdr3_length | cdr3_aa | cdr3_nt
NA | NA | TRBJ2-3 | TRBV28 | 14 | CASSRQALTDTQYF | TGTGCCAGCAGTCGGCAGGCTCTTACAGATACGCAGTATTTT
NA | TRBD1 | TRBJ1-3 | TRBV6-5 | 15 | CASGTGAFSGNTIYF | TGTGCCAGCGGGACAGGGGCCTTCTCTGGAAACACCATATATTTT
NA | TRBD1 | TRBJ2-5 | TRBV5-6 | 14 | CASSFQGGEETQYF | TGTGCCAGCAGCTTCCAAGGGGGCGAGGAGACCCAGTACTTC
NA | NA | TRBJ2-1 | TRBV7-6 | 17 | CASSSLPGRDRYNEQFF | TGTGCCAGCAGCTCCCTCCCCGGTAGGGACCGATACAATGAGCAGTTCTTC
NA | NA | TRBJ1-1 | TRBV19 | 14 | CASSIDPYTTEAFF | TGTGCCAGTAGTATAGACCCCTACACGACTGAAGCTTTCTTT
few | NA | TRBJ1-1 | TRBV4-3 | 16 | CASSQGVRRGDTEAFF | TGCGCCAGCAGCCAAGGAGTCCGGAGGGGAGACACTGAAGCTTTCTTT
NA | TRBD1 | TRBJ1-6 | TRBV6-5 | 15 | CASNDRESYNSPLHF | TGTGCCAGCAACGACAGGGAGTCCTATAATTCACCCCTCCACTTT
NA | NA | TRBJ2-7 | TRBV5-1 | 15 | CASSPAGRGPYEQYF | TGCGCCAGCAGCCCAGCCGGACGGGGCCCCTACGAGCAGTACTTC
once | NA | TRBJ1-2 | TRBV19 | 16 | CASSIYASRLSYGYTF | TGTGCCAGTAGTATATATGCATCACGTCTTTCTTATGGCTACACCTTC
few | TRBD1 | TRBJ1-2 | TRBV10-1 | 15 | CASSGSGGGKYGYTF | TGCGCCAGCAGTGGGTCAGGGGGCGGTAAGTATGGCTACACCTTC
NA | TRBD2 | TRBJ2-7 | TRBV28 | 14 | CASTLGTIAREQYF | TGTGCCAGCACTCTGGGGACTATTGCGAGGGAGCAGTACTTC
NA | NA | TRBJ2-2 | TRBV5-1 | 14 | CASSLDENTGELFF | TGCGCCAGCAGCTTGGACGAGAACACCGGGGAGCTGTTTTTT